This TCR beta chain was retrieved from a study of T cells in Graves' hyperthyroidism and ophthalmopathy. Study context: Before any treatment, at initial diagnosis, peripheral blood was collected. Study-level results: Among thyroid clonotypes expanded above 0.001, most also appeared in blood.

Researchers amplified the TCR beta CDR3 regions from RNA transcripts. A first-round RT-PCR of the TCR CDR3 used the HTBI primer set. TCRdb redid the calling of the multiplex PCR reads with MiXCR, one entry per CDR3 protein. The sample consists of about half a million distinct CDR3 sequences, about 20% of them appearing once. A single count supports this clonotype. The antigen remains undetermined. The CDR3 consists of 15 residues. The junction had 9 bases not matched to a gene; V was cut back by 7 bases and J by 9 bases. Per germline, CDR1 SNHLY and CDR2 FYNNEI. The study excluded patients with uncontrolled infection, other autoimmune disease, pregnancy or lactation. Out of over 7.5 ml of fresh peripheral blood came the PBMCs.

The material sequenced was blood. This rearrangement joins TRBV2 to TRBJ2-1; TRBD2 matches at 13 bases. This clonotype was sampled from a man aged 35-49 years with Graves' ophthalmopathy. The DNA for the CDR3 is TGTGCCAGCATGCCGGGACTAGCGGGAACGGGTGAGCAGTTCTTC. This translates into CASMPGLAGTGEQFF. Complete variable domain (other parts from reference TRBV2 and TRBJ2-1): EPEVTQTPSHQVTQMGQEVILRCVPISNHLYFYWYRQILGQKVEFLVSFYNNEISEKSEIFDDQFSVERPDGSNFTLKIRSTKLEDSAMYFCASMPGLAGTGEQFFGPGTRLTVL.